What follows is one T cell receptor (beta chain) and its context. The CDR3 covers 14 residues. The ends were cut back, 4 bases at V and 4 bases at J, with 13 bases in the middle. Looked up from germline, CDR1 is SGHVS and CDR2 is FQNEAQ. This specimen comes from a study of blood T cell repertoires in COVID-19. The overall study: Material from acute and convalescent COVID-19 was sourced from the United States, Italy and Spain. Sources were T cells, B-cell-depleted T cells, or PBMCs; the material itself was cDNA or gDNA.

Original methodology: For nucleated cells, counts were estimated from reference gene primer amplification. Sequenced by immunoSEQ multiplex PCR; TCRdb stores in-frame clones only, minus some. The V and J calls and clone size are taken from that table; D and trimming were inferred from the DNA. The table includes 250,000 to 350,000 clones, over 75% detected once. The chain employs TRBV7-8 and TRBJ1-2; D gene unclear. The sequenced sample consisted of peripheral blood. This TCR derives from a woman in her 50s who had recovered from COVID-19. The DNA for the CDR3 is TGTGCCAGCAGCTCTTTTTCGCGCGGCTATGGCTACACCTTC. Its protein is CASSSFSRGYGYTF.